The 16 T cell receptor beta chains given below trace back to one sample, sequenced in a study of blood T cells in healthy people across ages. Next came a second PCR, run for about 7 to 12 cycles, which used a sample-barcoded 5' primer along with a J-beta primer mix. TCRdb independently ran MiXCR on the 5' RACE reads; one entry per CDR3 protein. The table has more than 800,000 distinct CDR3 sequences, around 43% seen once. Sequencing was carried out using blood. All receptors derive from a woman aged 55-69 years in good health.

This clonotype was seen a handful of times. CDR3 coding DNA: TGCAGTGCTAGAGATCCGGCAGGGACCTCCTACGAGCAGTACTTC. Residues: CSARDPAGTSYEQYF. V and J are TRBV20-1 and TRBJ2-7; TRBD1 or TRBD2 may be the D gene (5 bases each). Trimming removed 0 bases at V and 0 bases at J, with 12 bases between. CDR3 length: 15 residues. The germline V gene has CDR1 DFQATT and CDR2 SNEGSKA (reference sequence).

Notes on this clonotype: Because the CDR3's place on the DNA is in doubt, the DNA is left out and the CDR3 is given as listed by TCRdb. The chain combines TRBV10-3 with TRBJ1-1; TRBD1, as called in the table, went unchecked against the DNA. Germline V gene sequence: CDR1 ENHRY, CDR2 SYGVKD. The CDR3 contains 15 residues when both ends are counted. CDR3 amino acids: CAITSGRDINTEAFF.

The chain employs TRBV7-9 and TRBJ1-2; maybe TRBD1 (6 bases). Per the germline V gene, CDR1 is SEHNR and CDR2 is FQNEAQ (reference sequence). CDR3 length: 14 amino acids. V lost 6 bases and J 3 bases, leaving 14 bases between the germline ends. This CDR3 is CASSSGSGDYGYTF. The CDR3 region has the DNA TGTGCCAGCAGTTCAGGGTCAGGGGACTATGGCTACACCTTC.

This clonotype has just a few counts. The rearrangement uses TRBV25-1 and TRBJ2-1; TRBD1 is a possible D gene (5 bases). Trimming left V 3 bases short and J 6 bases short, with 6 bases between. This CDR3 has 12 amino acids. The germline gives CDR1 MGHDK, CDR2 SYGVNS. The CDR3 loop is CASSEDTNEQFF. The CDR3 DNA reads TGTGCCAGCAGTGAGGACACCAATGAGCAGTTCTTC.

This clonotype was observed once. This rearrangement joins TRBV2 to TRBJ2-5; 10 positions agree with TRBD1. In germline, CDR1 is SNHLY, CDR2 FYNNEI. J gave up 5 bases and V 7 bases, and 7 bases lay outside the gene matches. This CDR3 comprises 14 residues. The DNA for the CDR3 is TGTGCCAGCAATACTGACAGGGGGCAGGAGACCCAGTACTTC. Amino acid sequence: CASNTDRGQETQYF.

CDR3 residues: CSPKVARVQETQYF. The CDR3 nucleotides are TGCAGCCCTAAAGTAGCGCGCGTCCAAGAGACCCAGTACTTC. The chain has TRBV20-1 and TRBJ2-5; tentatively, D is TRBD2 (5 bases). Germline lookup yields CDR1 DFQATT and CDR2 SNEGSKA (reference sequence). CDR3 length: 14 residues.

The chain carries TRBV12-3 or TRBV12-4 and TRBJ2-3, with D perhaps matching TRBD1 or TRBD2 (5 bases each). With 6 bases removed from V and 1 base from J, the gap between germline ends came to 11 bases. The length of the CDR3 is 14 residues. The CDR3 region is CASSHRDGTDTQYF. The CDR3 bases are TGTGCCAGCAGCCACCGGGACGGCACAGATACGCAGTATTTT.

This clonotype occurred many times. J is TRBJ1-2 and V is TRBV7-2, with 7 bases fitting TRBD1. Germline assignment: CDR1 SGHTA and CDR2 FQGNSA. The J segment lost 7 bases and the V segment lost 4 bases, leaving 12 bases of the junction unmatched. The CDR3 length is 15 residues. CDR3 protein: CASSSWTGGSGGYTF. In DNA form, the CDR3 reads TGTGCCAGCAGCTCCTGGACAGGAGGCTCGGGTGGCTACACCTTC.

With respect to this clonotype: One end of the junction fails to match germline, which may point to a read error. The chain uses TRBV2 and TRBJ2-7; possible D gene TRBD2, 6 bases. The V gene's germline CDR1 is SNHLY and CDR2 FYNNEI. This CDR3 is built from 13 residues. The CDR3 protein is CARSVRRAYEQYF. CDR3 DNA sequence: TGTGCCAGAAGTGTTAGGAGGGCCTACGAGCAGTACTTC.

This clonotype was seen a handful of times. The chain employs TRBV12-5 and TRBJ2-2, with D unresolved. Germline V gene data show CDR1 as LGHNT and CDR2 as FRNRAP. V was cut by 6 bases and J by 0 bases, with 8 bases left in between. This CDR3 has 14 amino acids. This CDR3 is CASGGQANTGELFF. CDR3 DNA sequence: TGTGCTAGTGGGGGTCAGGCGAACACCGGGGAGCTGTTTTTT.

This clonotype was observed a few times. The chain links TRBV27 to TRBJ2-7, with TRBD2 matching over 13 bases. The CDR3 sequence is 15 residues long. The V gene's germline CDR1 is MNHEY and CDR2 SMNVEV (reference sequence). The trim removed 6 bases at V and 2 bases at J, leaving 4 bases unmatched. This CDR3 reads CASSRTSGSAYEQYF. The CDR3 bases are TGTGCCAGCAGCCGGACTAGCGGGAGTGCCTACGAGCAGTACTTC.

This chain connects TRBV27 to TRBJ1-2; D remains ambiguous. CDR1 and CDR2 from the germline V gene are MNHEY and SMNVEV (reference sequence). This CDR3 comprises 13 residues. V dropped 5 bases and J dropped 6 bases, with 13 bases sitting between them. The CDR3 loop is CASSPFGQDGYTF. DNA of the CDR3: TGTGCCAGCAGTCCTTTCGGGCAGGATGGCTACACCTTC.

This chain links TRBV29-1 with TRBJ2-7; possibly TRBD2 for D (5 bases). The germline V and J ends were trimmed by 4 bases and 1 base, with 8 bases remaining between them. Germline V CDR1 and CDR2: SQVTM, ANQGSEA. The CDR3 is 12 residues long. CDR3 region: CSVAGDSYEQYF. The CDR3 bases are TGCAGCGTTGCCGGGGATTCCTACGAGCAGTACTTC.

The sample holds a few counts of this clonotype. V and J are TRBV25-1 and TRBJ1-2; the match to TRBD1 covers 7 bases. The CDR3 has 15 residues. The junction had 14 bases not matched to a gene; V was cut back by 4 bases and J by 9 bases. Germline-derived CDR1 and CDR2 are MGHDK and SYGVNS. The CDR3 spells CASSAHRGTWTSYTF. The DNA of the CDR3 is TGTGCCAGCAGTGCCCACAGGGGAACCTGGACAAGCTACACCTTC.

This sequence joins TRBV29-1 and TRBJ1-1; TRBD1 is a possible D gene (5 bases). V gave up 4 bases and J gave up 4 bases, with 10 bases separating them. The CDR3 runs to 12 residues. The germline CDR1 and CDR2 sequences are SQVTM and ANQGSEA. In DNA, the CDR3 is TGCAGCGTTGTAGCAGGGATCACTGAAGCTTTCTTT. Translation gives CSVVAGITEAFF.

This clonotype showed up just once. The chain employs TRBV27 and TRBJ1-2; D is perhaps TRBD1 (6 bases). CDR3 length equals 13 residues. Germline lookup yields CDR1 MNHEY and CDR2 SMNVEV (reference sequence). V was pared by 5 bases and J by 5 bases, with 12 bases between. CDR3 loop: CASSRARGYGYTF. For the CDR3, the DNA is TGTGCCAGCAGTCGCGCAAGGGGGTATGGCTACACCTTC.